This T cell receptor beta chain was profiled in a study of blood T cell repertoires in COVID-19 (dated by TCRdb to 2018 to 2021). Concerning the study at large: The collaborator samples originated in the United States, Italy and Spain and spanned the acute and convalescent phases of COVID-19. The prospective study material was composed of cDNA or gDNA derived from T cells, B-cell-depleted T cells, or PBMCs. Deeply sampled blood TCRbeta repertoires from subjects exposed to, actively infected with, or recovered from COVID-19 were included in the dataset. The repertoires were released in a freely available public database intended as a resource for research on the immune response to SARS-CoV-2. Samples came from the ongoing ImmuneRACE study (first 160 participants) plus 1,254 subjects from 6 global collaborators. Sample metadata almost always included a de-identified subject ID, COVID-19 status, age in years and sex. Where available, HLA class I and class II types were taken from metadata supplied by the sample provider and were not determined by assay-based typing.

Each collaborating institution followed its own protocols to collect whole blood in K2EDTA tubes. For TCRbeta analysis, collaborators shipped samples as frozen whole blood, isolated PBMCs, or DNA extracted from either of those sample types. This clone was found a few times. The antigen this receptor binds is unknown. The sample holds no much larger clone one base away, and base qualities are not on file. Distinct nucleotide sequences in the sample also encode this CDR3. The full study reports these points: The quantity of clinical and demographic metadata differed by source and by participant and was supplied without curation.

Here V drops 2 bases and J drops 2 bases, and the junction holds 2 bases not matched to any gene. The CDR3, cysteine through phenylalanine, is 15 amino acids long. This entry keeps only the CDR3 DNA: 45 bases, framed from base 1. From a lookup of the germline V gene, CDR1 and CDR2 are SGHRS and YFSETQ. The immunoSEQ Assay, a bias-controlled multiplex PCR, was used to amplify TCRbeta CDR3 regions from genomic DNA. The paper's processing steps were these. The number of nucleated cells in each sample was estimated from the amplification of reference gene primers within the assay. To quantify the absolute abundance of each unique TCRbeta CDR3 rearrangement, sequence reads were collapsed and filtered. For each sample, productive Simpson clonality was calculated as the square root of Simpson's diversity index over productive rearrangements. Here the immuneACCESS table is served through TCRdb, limited to in-frame sequences with V and J called. Missing clones are a known gap in these copies; in checked studies unresolved V genes cover under half, and the rest lacks a known reason. D and trimming come from the DNA, and the V and J calls and clone size come from that table. Counted in this sample were some 46,000 clones; over 70% of them appeared once. 7% to 9% of the sample lies in the top ten.

The sample was peripheral blood. The receptor chain draws on TRBV5-1 and TRBJ2-1, and TRBD2 matches 9 of the central bases. The clonotype originates from a man in his forties or fifties with acute or convalescent COVID-19. The bases are TGCGCCAGCAGCTTATCTAGCGGGGCCTACAATGAGCAGTTCTTC. This gives the protein CASSLSSGAYNEQFF. Reference TRBV5-1 and TRBJ2-1 genes cover what lies past the CDR3, so the full variable domain is KAGVTQTPRYLIKTRGQQVTLSCSPISGHRSVSWYQQTPGQGLQFLFEYFSETQRNKGNFPGRFSGRQFSNSRSEMNVSTLELGDSALYLCASSLSSGAYNEQFFGPGTRLTVL.